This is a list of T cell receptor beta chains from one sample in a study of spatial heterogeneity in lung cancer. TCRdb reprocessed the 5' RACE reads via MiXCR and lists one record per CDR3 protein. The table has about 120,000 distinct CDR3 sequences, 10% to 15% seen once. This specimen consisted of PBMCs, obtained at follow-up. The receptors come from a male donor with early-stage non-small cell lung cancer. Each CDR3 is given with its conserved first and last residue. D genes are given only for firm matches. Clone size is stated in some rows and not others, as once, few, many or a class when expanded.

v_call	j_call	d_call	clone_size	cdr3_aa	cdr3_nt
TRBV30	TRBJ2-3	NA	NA	CAWSGNRVTDTQYF	TGTGCCTGGAGCGGAAACAGGGTCACAGATACGCAGTATTTT
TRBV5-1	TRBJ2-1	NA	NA	CASSLVQGPYNEQFF	TGCGCCAGCAGCTTGGTTCAGGGTCCCTACAATGAGCAGTTCTTC
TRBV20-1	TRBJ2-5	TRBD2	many	CSAPTSGGRRTQYF	TGCAGTGCTCCGACTAGCGGGGGGCGAAGGACCCAGTACTTC
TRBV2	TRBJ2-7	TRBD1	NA	CASRTGQGPYEQYF	TGTGCCAGCAGGACGGGACAGGGACCCTACGAGCAGTACTTC
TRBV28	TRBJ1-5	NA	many	CASSFWGGNQPQHF	TGTGCCAGCAGTTTCTGGGGCGGCAATCAGCCCCAGCATTTT
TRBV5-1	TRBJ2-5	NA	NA	CASSAGTQETQYF	TGCGCCAGCAGCGCCGGGACTCAAGAGACCCAGTACTTC
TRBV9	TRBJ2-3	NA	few	CASSVGGRTSSTDTQYF	TGTGCCAGCAGCGTAGGGGGACGGACTTCTAGCACAGATACGCAGTATTTT
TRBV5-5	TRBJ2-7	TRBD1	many	CASSAHRGEQYF	TGTGCCAGCAGCGCACACAGGGGTGAGCAGTACTTC
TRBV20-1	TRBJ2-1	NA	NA	CSATRGEQFF	TGCAGTGCTACACGAGGTGAGCAGTTCTTC
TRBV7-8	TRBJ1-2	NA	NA	CASSPDINYGYTF	TGTGCCAGCTCACCCGACATAAACTATGGCTACACCTTC
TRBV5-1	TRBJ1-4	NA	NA	CASSLGAGGREKLFF	TGCGCCAGCAGCTTGGGGGCAGGAGGGCGAGAAAAACTGTTTTTT
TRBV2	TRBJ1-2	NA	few	CASSAPGRGGYTF	TGTGCCAGCAGTGCCCCCGGACGAGGAGGCTACACCTTC
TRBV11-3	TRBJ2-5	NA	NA	CASSFVGAEEETQYF	TGTGCCAGCAGCTTCGTTGGGGCAGAGGAAGAGACCCAGTACTTC
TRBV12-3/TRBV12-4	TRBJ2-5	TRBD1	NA	CASSFRTGAQETQYF	TGTGCCAGCAGTTTCAGGACAGGGGCGCAAGAGACCCAGTACTTC
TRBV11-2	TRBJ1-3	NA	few	CASSLRRTLGSGNTIYF	TGTGCCAGCAGCTTACGACGGACGTTGGGCTCTGGAAACACCATATATTTT
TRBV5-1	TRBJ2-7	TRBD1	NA	CASSPPGQGASYEQYF	TGCGCCAGCAGCCCCCCGGGACAGGGGGCCTCCTACGAGCAGTACTTC
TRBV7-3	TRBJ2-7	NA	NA	CASSPQGSPTYEQYF	TGTGCCAGCAGCCCCCAGGGGAGCCCCACTTACGAGCAGTACTTC
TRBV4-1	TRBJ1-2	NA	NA	CASRSVRGDNYGYTF	TGCGCCAGCAGGAGCGTTCGTGGTGATAACTATGGCTACACCTTC
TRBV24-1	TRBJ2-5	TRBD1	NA	CATSDDRDRGEETQYF	TGTGCCACCAGTGATGACAGGGACAGGGGTGAAGAGACCCAGTACTTC
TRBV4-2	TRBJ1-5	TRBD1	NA	CASSQADRNSNQPQHF	TGTGCCAGCAGCCAAGCGGACAGGAATAGCAATCAGCCCCAGCATTTT
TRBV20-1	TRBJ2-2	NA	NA	CSARVPRGRNTGELFF	TGCAGTGCTAGAGTCCCCAGGGGCAGAAACACCGGGGAGCTGTTTTTT
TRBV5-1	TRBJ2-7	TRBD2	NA	CASSSVQRGSTYEQYF	TGCGCCAGCAGTTCGGTCCAGCGGGGGTCCACCTACGAGCAGTACTTC
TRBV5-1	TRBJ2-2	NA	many	CASSLGGLRSRTGELFF	TGCGCCAGCAGCTTAGGAGGACTCCGATCCCGAACCGGGGAGCTGTTTTTT
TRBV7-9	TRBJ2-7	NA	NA	CASTDPTGGYEQYF	TGTGCCAGCACCGATCCGACAGGAGGATACGAGCAGTACTTC
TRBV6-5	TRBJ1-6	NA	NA	CASSPQGRRVSPLHF	TGTGCCAGCAGTCCTCAGGGGAGAAGGGTTTCACCCCTCCACTTT
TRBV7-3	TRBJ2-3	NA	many	CASSNAVSDTQYF	TGTGCCAGCAGCAACGCCGTATCAGATACGCAGTATTTT
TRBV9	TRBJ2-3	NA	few	CASSSDSVPTDTQYF	TGTGCCAGCAGCTCAGACAGCGTACCAACGGATACGCAGTATTTT
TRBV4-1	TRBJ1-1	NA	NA	CASSLYRTDSTEASF	TGCGCCAGCAGCCTCTACAGGACGGACTCTACTGAAGCTTCCTTT
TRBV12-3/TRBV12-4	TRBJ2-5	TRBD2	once	CASRSSGGPQETQYF	TGTGCCAGCAGGAGTAGCGGGGGGCCCCAAGAGACCCAGTACTTC
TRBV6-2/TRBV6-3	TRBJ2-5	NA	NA	CASSYSVASQETQYF	TGTGCCAGCAGTTACTCGGTAGCGAGTCAAGAGACCCAGTACTTC
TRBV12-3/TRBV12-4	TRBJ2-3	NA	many	CASSFLGVAHSTDTQYF	TGTGCCAGCAGTTTCCTTGGAGTGGCCCATAGCACAGATACGCAGTATTTT
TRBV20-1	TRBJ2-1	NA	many	CSASGQASSYNEQFF	TGCAGTGCTAGTGGGCAGGCGAGCTCCTACAATGAGCAGTTCTTC
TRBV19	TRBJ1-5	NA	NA	CASSGRRENQPQHF	TGTGCCAGTAGTGGGCGAAGGGAGAATCAGCCCCAGCATTTT
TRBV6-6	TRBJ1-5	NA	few	CASRPMTESSNQPQHF	TGTGCCAGCCGACCGATGACAGAATCGAGCAATCAGCCCCAGCATTTT
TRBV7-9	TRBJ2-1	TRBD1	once	CVSSTYRGRGYNEQFF	TGTGTCAGCAGCACTTACAGGGGGCGCGGATACAATGAGCAGTTCTTC
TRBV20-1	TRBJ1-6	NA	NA	CSARPRGPLHF	TGCAGTGCTAGGCCGAGAGGACCCCTCCACTTT
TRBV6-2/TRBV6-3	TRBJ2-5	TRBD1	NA	CASSYLRDRDIGETQYF	TGTGCCAGCAGTTACCTCCGGGACAGGGATATTGGAGAGACCCAGTACTTC
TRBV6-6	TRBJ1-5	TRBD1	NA	CASGTGVQPQHF	TGTGCCAGCGGCACAGGGGTCCAGCCCCAGCATTTT
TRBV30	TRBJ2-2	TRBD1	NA	CAWSVRDRGFGELFF	TGTGCCTGGAGTGTAAGGGACAGGGGGTTCGGGGAGCTGTTTTTT
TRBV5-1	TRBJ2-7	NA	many	CASSLGTGPYEQYF	TGCGCCAGCAGCTTGGGCACAGGCCCCTACGAGCAGTACTTC
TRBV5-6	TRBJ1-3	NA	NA	CASSSIAGTGNTIYF	TGTGCCAGCAGCTCAATCGCAGGGACTGGAAACACCATATATTTT
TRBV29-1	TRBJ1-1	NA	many	CSVEDRLLEAFF	TGCAGCGTTGAGGATCGGCTACTGGAAGCTTTCTTT
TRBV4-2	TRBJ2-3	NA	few	CASSQDRGRVSAQYF	TGTGCCAGCAGCCAAGATCGCGGTAGAGTAAGCGCGCAGTATTTT
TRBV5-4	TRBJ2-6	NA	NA	CASSSKGRGANVLTF	TGTGCCAGCAGCTCGAAAGGGAGAGGGGCCAACGTCCTGACTTTC